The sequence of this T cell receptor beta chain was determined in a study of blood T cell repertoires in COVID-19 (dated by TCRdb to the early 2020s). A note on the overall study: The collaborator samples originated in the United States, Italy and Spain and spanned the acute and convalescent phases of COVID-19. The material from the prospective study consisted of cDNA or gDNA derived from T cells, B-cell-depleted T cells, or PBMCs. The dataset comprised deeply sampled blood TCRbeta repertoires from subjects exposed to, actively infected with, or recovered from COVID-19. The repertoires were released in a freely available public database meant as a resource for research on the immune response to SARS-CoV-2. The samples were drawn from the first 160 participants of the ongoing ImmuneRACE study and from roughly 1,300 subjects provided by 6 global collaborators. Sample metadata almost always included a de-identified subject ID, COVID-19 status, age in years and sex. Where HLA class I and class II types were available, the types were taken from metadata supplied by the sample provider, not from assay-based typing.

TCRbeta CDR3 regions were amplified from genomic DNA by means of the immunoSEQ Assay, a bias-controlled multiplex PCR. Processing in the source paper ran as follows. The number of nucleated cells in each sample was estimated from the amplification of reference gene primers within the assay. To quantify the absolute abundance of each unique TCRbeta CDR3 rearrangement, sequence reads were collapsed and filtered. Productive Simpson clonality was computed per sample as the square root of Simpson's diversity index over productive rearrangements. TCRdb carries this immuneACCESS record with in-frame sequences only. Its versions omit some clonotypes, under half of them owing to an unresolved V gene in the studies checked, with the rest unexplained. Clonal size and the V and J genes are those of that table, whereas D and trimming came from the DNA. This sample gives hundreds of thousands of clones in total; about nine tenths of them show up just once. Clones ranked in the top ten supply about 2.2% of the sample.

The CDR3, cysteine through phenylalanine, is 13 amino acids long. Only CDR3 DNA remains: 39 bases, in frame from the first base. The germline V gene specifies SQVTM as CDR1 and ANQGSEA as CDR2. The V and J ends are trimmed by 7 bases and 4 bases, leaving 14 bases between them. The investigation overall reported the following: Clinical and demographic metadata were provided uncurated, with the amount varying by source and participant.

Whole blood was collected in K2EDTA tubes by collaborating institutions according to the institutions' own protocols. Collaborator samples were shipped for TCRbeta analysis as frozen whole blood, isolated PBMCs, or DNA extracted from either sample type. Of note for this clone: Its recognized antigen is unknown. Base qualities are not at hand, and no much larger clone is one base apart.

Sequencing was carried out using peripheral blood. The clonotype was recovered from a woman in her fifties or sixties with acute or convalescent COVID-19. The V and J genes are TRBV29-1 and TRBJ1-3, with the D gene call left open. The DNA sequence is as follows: TGCAGCGGCCGGGGTCTGGACGGAAACACCATATATTTT. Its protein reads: CSGRGLDGNTIYF. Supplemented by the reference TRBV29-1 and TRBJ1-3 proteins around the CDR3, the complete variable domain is SAVISQKPSRDICQRGTSLTIQCQVDSQVTMMFWYRQQPGQSLTLIATANQGSEATYESGFVIDKFPISRPNLTFSTLTVSNMSPEDSSIYLCSGRGLDGNTIYFGEGSWLTVV.